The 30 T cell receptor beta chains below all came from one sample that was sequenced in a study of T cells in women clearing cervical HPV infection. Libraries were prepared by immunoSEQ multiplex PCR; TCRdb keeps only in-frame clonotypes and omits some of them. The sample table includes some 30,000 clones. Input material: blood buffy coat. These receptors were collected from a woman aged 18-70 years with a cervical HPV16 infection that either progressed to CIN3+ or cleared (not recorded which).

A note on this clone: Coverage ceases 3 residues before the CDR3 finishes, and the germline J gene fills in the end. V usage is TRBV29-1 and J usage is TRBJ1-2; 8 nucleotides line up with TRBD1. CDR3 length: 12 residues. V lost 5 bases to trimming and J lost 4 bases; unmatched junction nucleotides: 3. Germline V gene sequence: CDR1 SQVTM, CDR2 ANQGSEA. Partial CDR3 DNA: TGCAGCGTTTGGACAGGGACCTATGGC. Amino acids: CSVWTGTYG. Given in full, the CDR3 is CSVWTGTYGYTF. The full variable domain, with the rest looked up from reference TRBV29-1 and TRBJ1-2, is SAVISQKPSRDICQRGTSLTIQCQVDSQVTMMFWYRQQPGQSLTLIATANQGSEATYESGFVIDKFPISRPNLTFSTLTVSNMSPEDSSIYLCSVWTGTYGYTFGSGTRLTVV.

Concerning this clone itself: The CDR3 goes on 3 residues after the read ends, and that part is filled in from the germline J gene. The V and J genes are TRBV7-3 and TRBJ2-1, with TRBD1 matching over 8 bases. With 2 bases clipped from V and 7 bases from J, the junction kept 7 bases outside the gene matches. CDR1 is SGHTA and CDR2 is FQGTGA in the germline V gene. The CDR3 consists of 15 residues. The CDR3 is CASSLSGQVGNEQFF. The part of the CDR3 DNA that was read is TGTGCCAGCAGCTTATCGGGACAGGTGGGGAATGAG.

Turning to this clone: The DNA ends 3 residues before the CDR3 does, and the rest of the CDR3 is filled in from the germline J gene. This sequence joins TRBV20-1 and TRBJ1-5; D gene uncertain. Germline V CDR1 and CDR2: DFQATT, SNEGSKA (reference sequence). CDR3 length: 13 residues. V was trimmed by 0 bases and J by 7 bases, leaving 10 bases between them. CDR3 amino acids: CSARDSLGQPQHF. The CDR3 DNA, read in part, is TGCAGTGCTAGAGATAGTTTGGGCCAGCCC.

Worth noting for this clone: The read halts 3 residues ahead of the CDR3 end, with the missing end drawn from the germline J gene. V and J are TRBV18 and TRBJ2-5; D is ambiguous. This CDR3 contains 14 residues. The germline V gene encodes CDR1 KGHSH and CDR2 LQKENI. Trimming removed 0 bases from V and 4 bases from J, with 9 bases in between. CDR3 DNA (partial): TGTGCCAGCTCACCACCGTTAAGGGTAGAGACC. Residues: CASSPPLRVET. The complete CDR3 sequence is CASSPPLRVETQYF.

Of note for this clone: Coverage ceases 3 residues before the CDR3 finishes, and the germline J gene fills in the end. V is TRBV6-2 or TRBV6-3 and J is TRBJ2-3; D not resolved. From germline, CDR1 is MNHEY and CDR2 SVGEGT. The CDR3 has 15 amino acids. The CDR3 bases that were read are TGTGCCAGCAGTTACAGGCAATATAGCAATCAGCCG. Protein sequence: CASSYRQYSNQP. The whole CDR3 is CASSYRQYSNQPQYF.

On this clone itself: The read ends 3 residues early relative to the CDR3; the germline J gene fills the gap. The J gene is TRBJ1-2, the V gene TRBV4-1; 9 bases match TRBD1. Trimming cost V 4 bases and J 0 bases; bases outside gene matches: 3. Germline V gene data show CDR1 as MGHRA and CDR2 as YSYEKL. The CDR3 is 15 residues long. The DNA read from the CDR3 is TGCGCCAGCAGCCCGGGACAGGGTCCTAACTATGGC. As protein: CASSPGQGPNYG. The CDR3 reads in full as CASSPGQGPNYGYTF.

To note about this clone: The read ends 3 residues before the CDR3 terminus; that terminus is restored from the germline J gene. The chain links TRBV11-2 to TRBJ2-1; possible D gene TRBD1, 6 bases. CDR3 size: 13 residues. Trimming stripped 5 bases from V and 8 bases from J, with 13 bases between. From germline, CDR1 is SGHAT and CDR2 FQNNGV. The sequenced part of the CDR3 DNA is TGTGCCAGCAGCGCTCAGGGGATTTATGAG. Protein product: CASSAQGIYE. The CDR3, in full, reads CASSAQGIYEQFF.

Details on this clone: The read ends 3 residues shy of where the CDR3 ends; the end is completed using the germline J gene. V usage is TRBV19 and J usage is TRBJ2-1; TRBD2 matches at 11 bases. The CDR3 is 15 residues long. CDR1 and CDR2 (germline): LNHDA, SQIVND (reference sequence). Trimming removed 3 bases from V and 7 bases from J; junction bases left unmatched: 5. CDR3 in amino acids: CASSIPGLAGNEQFF. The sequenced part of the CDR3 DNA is TGTGCCAGTAGTATTCCAGGACTAGCGGGTAATGAG.

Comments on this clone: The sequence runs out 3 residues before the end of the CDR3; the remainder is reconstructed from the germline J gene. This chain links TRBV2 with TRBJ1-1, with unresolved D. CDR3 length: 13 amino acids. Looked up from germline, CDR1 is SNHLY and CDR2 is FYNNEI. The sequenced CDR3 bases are TGTGCCAGCATAGTGGGCAACGAGGGTTCA. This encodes CASIVGNEGS. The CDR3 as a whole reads CASIVGNEGSAFF.

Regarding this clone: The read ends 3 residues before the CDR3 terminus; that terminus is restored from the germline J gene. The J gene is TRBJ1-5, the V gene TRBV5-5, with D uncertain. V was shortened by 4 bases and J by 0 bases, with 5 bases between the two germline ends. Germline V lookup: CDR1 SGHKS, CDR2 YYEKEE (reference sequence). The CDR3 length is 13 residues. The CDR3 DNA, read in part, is TGTGCCAGCAGCGTTATTAGCAATCAGCCC. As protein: CASSVISNQP. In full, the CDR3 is CASSVISNQPQHF.

CDR3 amino acids: CASSRDRVYNEQFF. CDR3 DNA, as far as it was read: TGTGCCAGCTCCCGGGACAGGGTTTACAATGAG. This sequence joins TRBV6-2 or TRBV6-3 and TRBJ2-1; 9 bases map to TRBD1. The CDR3 goes on 3 residues after the read ends, and that part is filled in from the germline J gene. Germline assignment: CDR1 MNHEY and CDR2 SVGEGT. The ends lost 8 bases at V and 4 bases at J; junction bases unmatched: 6. CDR3 length: 14 amino acids.

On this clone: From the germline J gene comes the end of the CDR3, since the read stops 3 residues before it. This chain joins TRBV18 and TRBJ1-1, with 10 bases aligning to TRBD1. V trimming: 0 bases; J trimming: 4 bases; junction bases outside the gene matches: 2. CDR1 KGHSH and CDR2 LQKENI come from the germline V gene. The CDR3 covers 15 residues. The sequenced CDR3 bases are TGTGCCAGCTCACCACCGCGGACAGGGGGCACTGAA. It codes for CASSPPRTGGTE. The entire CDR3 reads CASSPPRTGGTEAFF.

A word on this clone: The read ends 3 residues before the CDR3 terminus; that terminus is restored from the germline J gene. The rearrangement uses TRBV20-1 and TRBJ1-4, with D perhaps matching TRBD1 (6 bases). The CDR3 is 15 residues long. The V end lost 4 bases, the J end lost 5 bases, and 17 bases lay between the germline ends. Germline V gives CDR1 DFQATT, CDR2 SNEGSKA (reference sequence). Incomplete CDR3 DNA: TGCAGTGCTACTCCCCAGGGGTCTCCGAATGAAAAA. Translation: CSATPQGSPNEK. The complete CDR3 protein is CSATPQGSPNEKLFF.

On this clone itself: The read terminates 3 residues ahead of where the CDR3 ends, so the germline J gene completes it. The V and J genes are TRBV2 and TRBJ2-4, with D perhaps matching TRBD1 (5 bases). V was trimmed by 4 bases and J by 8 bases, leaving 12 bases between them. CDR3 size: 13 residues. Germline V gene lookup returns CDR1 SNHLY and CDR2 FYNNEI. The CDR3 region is CASSAQGTDIQYF. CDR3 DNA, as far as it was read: TGTGCCAGCAGTGCCCAGGGAACGGACATT.

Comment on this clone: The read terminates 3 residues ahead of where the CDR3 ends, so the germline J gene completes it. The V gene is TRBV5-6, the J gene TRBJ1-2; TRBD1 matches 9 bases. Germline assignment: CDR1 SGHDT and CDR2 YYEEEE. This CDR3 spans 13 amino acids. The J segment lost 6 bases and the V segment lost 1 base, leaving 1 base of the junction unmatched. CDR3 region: CASSLRQGDGYTF. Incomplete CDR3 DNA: TGTGCCAGCAGCTTGAGACAGGGGGATGGC.

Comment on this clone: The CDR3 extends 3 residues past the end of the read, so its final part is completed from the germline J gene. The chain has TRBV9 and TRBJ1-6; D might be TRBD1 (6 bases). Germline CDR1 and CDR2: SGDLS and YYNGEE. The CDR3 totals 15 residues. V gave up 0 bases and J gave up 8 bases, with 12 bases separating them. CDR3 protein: CASSVEGGGYSPLHF. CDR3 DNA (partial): TGTGCCAGCAGCGTAGAAGGGGGTGGGTATTCACCC. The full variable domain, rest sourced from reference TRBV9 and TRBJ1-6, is DSGVTQTPKHLITATGQRVTLRCSPRSGDLSVYWYQQSLDQGLQFLIQYYNGEERAKGNILERFSAQQFPDLHSELNLSSLELGDSALYFCASSVEGGGYSPLHFGNGTRLTVT.

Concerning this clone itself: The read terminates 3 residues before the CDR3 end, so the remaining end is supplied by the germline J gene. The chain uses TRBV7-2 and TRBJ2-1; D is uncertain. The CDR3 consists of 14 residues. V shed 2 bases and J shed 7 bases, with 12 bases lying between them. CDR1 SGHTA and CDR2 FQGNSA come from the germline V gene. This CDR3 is CASSLSLNMNEQFF. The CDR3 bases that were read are TGTGCCAGCAGCTTATCCCTCAACATGAATGAG.

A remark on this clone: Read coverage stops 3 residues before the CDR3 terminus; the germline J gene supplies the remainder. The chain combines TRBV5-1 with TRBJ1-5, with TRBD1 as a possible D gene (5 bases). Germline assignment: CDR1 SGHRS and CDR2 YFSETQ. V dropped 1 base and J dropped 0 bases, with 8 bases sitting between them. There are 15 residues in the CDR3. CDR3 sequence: CASSLWGVSNQPQHF. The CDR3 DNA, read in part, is TGCGCCAGCAGCTTGTGGGGCGTTAGCAATCAGCCC. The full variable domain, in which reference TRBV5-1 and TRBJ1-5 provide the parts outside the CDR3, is KAGVTQTPRYLIKTRGQQVTLSCSPISGHRSVSWYQQTPGQGLQFLFEYFSETQRNKGNFPGRFSGRQFSNSRSEMNVSTLELGDSALYLCASSLWGVSNQPQHFGDGTRLSIL.

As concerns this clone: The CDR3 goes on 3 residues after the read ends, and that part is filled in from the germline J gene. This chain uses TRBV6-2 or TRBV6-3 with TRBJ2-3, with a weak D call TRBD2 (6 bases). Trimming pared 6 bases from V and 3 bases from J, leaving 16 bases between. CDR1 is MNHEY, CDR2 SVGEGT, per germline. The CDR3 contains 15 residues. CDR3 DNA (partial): TGTGCCAGCAGCGGGGGAGCGGGCGGGACAGATACG. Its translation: CASSGGAGGTDT. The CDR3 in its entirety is CASSGGAGGTDTQYF.

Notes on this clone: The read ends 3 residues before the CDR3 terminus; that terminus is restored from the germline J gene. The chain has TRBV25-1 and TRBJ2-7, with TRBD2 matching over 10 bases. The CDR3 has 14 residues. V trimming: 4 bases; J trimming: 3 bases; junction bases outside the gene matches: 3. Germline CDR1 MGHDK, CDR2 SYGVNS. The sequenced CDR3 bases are TGTGCCAGCAGTGTAGCTAGCGGGGGCTACGAG. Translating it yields CASSVASGGYE. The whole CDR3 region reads CASSVASGGYEQYF.

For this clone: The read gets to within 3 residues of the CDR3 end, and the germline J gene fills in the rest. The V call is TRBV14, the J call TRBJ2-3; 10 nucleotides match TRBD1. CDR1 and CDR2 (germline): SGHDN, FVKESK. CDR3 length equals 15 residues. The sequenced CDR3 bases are TGTGCCAGCAGCCCCCGGACAGGGGGAAGGGAGACG. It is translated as CASSPRTGGRET. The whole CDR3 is CASSPRTGGRETQYF.

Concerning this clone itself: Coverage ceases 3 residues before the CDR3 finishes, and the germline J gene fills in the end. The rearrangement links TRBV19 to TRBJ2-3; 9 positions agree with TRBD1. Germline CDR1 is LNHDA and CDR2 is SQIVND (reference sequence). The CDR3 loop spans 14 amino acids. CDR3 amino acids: CASSMDRGRETQYF. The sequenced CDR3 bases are TGTGCCAGTAGTATGGACAGGGGTCGGGAGACG. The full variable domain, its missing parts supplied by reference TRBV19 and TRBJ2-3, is DGGITQSPKYLFRKEGQNVTLSCEQNLNHDAMYWYRQDPGQGLRLIYYSQIVNDFQKGDIAEGYSVSREKKESFPLTVTSAQKNPTAFYLCASSMDRGRETQYFGPGTRLTVL.

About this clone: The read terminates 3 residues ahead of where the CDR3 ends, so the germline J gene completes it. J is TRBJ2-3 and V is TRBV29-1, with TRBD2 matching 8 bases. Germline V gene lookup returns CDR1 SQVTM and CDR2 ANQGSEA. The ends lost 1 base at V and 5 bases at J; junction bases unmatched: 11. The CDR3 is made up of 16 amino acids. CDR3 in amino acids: CSVEGTGGPAGDTQYF. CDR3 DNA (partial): TGCAGCGTTGAAGGAACGGGAGGGCCCGCGGGAGATACG.

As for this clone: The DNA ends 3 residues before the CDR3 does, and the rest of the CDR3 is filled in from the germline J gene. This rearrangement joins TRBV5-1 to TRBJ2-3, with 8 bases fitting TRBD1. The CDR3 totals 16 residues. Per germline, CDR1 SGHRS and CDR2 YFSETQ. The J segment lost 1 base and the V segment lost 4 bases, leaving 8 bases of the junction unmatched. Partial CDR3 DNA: TGCGCCAGCAGCATAATCCCGGGACAGGGCACAGATACG. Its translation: CASSIIPGQGTDT. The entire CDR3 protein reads CASSIIPGQGTDTQYF.

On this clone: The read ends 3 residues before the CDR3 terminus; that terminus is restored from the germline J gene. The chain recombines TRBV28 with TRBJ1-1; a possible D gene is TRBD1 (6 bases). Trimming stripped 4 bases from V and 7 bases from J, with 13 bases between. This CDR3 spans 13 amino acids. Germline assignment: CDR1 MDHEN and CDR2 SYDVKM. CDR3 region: CASSSSWGLEAFF. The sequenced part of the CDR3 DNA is TGTGCCAGCAGTTCCTCTTGGGGGCTTGAA.

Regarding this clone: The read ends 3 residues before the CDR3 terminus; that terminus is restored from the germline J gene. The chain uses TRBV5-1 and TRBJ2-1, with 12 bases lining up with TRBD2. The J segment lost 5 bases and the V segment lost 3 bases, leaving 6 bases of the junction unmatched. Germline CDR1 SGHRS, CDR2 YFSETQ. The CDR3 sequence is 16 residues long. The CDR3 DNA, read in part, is TGCGCCAGCAGCTCGACTAGCGGGAGAGTTGACAATGAG. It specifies CASSSTSGRVDNE. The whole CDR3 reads CASSSTSGRVDNEQFF.

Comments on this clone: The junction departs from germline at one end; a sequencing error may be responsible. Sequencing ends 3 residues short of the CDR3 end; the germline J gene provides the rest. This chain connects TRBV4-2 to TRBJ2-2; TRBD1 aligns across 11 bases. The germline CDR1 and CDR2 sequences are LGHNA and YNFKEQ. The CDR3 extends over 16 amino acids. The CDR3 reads CASSQEGGQGAGELFF. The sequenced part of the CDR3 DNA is TGCGCCAGCAGCCAAGAAGGGGGACAGGGGGCCGGGGAG.

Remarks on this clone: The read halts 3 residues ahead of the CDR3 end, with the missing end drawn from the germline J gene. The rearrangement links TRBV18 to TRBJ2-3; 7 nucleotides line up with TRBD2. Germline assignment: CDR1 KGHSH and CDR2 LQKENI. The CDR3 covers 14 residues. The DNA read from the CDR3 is TGTGCCACCACTACGGGACTAAATGAAGAGACG. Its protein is CATTTGLNEET. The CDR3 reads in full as CATTTGLNEETQYF.

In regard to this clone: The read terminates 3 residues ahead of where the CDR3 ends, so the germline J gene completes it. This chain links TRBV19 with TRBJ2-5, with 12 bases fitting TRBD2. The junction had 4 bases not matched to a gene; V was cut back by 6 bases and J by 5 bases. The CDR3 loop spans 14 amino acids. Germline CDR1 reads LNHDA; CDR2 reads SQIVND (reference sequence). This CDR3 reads CASSLAGGAETQYF. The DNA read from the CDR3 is TGTGCCAGTAGCCTAGCGGGAGGGGCGGAGACC.

The CDR3 region is CASASDSRVEKLFF. Incomplete CDR3 DNA: TGTGCCAGCGCCTCAGACAGTCGTGTTGAAAAG. The rearrangement joins TRBV5-4 to TRBJ2-2; a possible D gene is TRBD1 (5 bases). The read ends 3 residues shy of where the CDR3 ends; the end is completed using the germline J gene. Germline V gene lookup returns CDR1 SGHNT and CDR2 YYREEE (reference sequence). The CDR3 covers 14 residues.